The rows below give T cell receptor beta chains drawn from one sample of a study of T cells in Graves' hyperthyroidism and ophthalmopathy. TCRdb processed the multiplex PCR reads anew with MiXCR; each CDR3 protein has one entry. The sample consists of some 560,000 distinct CDR3 sequences, approximately 14% of them appearing once. The specimen was blood. The receptors were sampled from a woman aged 25 to 39 with Graves' hyperthyroidism. The CDR3 runs from the conserved cysteine through the conserved F or W. Each record gives: V gene, J gene, clone size, D gene, CDR3 length, CDR3 protein, CDR3 DNA. D genes are given only for firm matches. Rows give clone size only sometimes, using once, few, many, or a class for an expanded clone.

TRBV6-2/TRBV6-3	TRBJ2-7	many	.	11	CASSTTYEQYF	TGTGCCAGCAGCACGACTTACGAGCAGTACTTC
TRBV6-6	TRBJ2-7	few	.	13	CASSYSHRDEQYF	TGTGCCAGCAGTTACTCCCACAGGGACGAGCAGTACTTC
TRBV2	TRBJ2-6	many	.	15	CASSDRGRGANVLTF	TGTGCCAGCAGTGATAGGGGGAGAGGGGCCAACGTCCTGACTTTC
TRBV14	TRBJ2-4	many	.	14	CASSQGGAKNIQYF	TGTGCCAGCAGCCAAGGCGGAGCCAAAAACATTCAGTACTTC
TRBV5-1	TRBJ2-2	many	.	19	CASSFRTIQVTFNTGELFF	TGCGCCAGCAGCTTCCGCACCATTCAGGTGACCTTCAACACCGGGGAGCTGTTTTTT
TRBV12-3/TRBV12-4	TRBJ2-7	many	.	17	CASSLPQTGSKNYEQYF	TGTGCCAGCAGTTTACCTCAGACAGGATCCAAAAACTACGAGCAGTACTTC
TRBV5-1	TRBJ2-7	few	TRBD1	14	CASSPGTGNLEQYF	TGCGCCAGCAGTCCCGGGACAGGGAATCTCGAGCAGTACTTC
TRBV7-2	TRBJ2-7	many	TRBD1	14	CASSLGTGMYEQYF	TGTGCCAGCAGCTTGGGGACAGGGATGTACGAGCAGTACTTC
TRBV6-1	TRBJ1-5	many	TRBD1	14	CASSRTGADQPQHF	TGTGCCAGCAGCCGGACAGGGGCTGATCAGCCCCAGCATTTT
TRBV20-1	TRBJ2-5	many	.	11	CSAGTQETQYF	TGCAGTGCTGGCACCCAAGAGACCCAGTACTTC
TRBV6-1	TRBJ2-2	.	.	14	CASTTRGGTGELFF	TGTGCCAGCACTACGAGGGGAGGCACCGGGGAGCTGTTTTTT
TRBV19	TRBJ2-2	.	.	14	CASSMVQAPGELFF	TGTGCCAGTAGTATGGTGCAGGCCCCCGGGGAGCTGTTTTTT
TRBV12-3/TRBV12-4	TRBJ1-1	many	.	12	CASSLERTEAFF	TGTGCCAGCAGTTTGGAGCGAACTGAAGCTTTCTTT
TRBV5-6	TRBJ1-1	few	.	13	CASTNLWDPEAFF	TGTGCCAGCACCAACTTATGGGACCCTGAAGCTTTCTTT
TRBV10-3	TRBJ1-2	.	TRBD1	15	CAIRKDTTGFDGYTF	TGTGCCATCAGGAAAGACACGACAGGGTTCGATGGCTACACCTTC
TRBV7-2	TRBJ2-3	many	TRBD1	16	CASSLSGQGWPDTQYF	TGTGCCAGCAGCTTATCTGGACAGGGTTGGCCAGATACGCAGTATTTT
TRBV15	TRBJ2-7	many	TRBD2	15	CATSRGFGAGGEQYF	TGTGCCACCAGCAGGGGATTCGGCGCGGGAGGGGAGCAGTACTTC
TRBV20-1	TRBJ2-7	many	TRBD2	15	CSARDLAGGLFEQYF	TGCAGTGCTAGAGACCTAGCGGGAGGCCTTTTCGAGCAGTACTTC
TRBV3-1	TRBJ2-7	many	.	14	CASSRTGMTYEQYF	TGTGCCAGCAGCCGAACCGGGATGACCTACGAGCAGTACTTC
TRBV6-1	TRBJ1-3	many	TRBD1	15	CASSNPGQIGNTIYF	TGTGCCAGCAGTAACCCGGGACAGATCGGAAACACCATATATTTT
TRBV6-1	TRBJ2-5	few	.	13	CASSSPLEETQYF	TGTGCCAGCAGCTCTCCCCTGGAAGAGACCCAGTACTTC
TRBV28	TRBJ2-7	many	.	13	CASGRDNSYEQYF	TGTGCCAGCGGCCGGGACAATTCCTACGAGCAGTACTTC
TRBV28	TRBJ2-7	.	TRBD1	15	CASQQGQGASYEQYF	TGTGCCAGCCAGCAAGGACAGGGGGCCTCCTACGAGCAGTACTTC
TRBV5-1	TRBJ2-4	many	.	16	CASSFDGYLAKNIQYF	TGCGCCAGCAGCTTCGACGGATACTTAGCCAAAAACATTCAGTACTTC
TRBV28	TRBJ2-7	many	TRBD1	18	CASSKPKLRQGRDYEQYF	TGTGCCAGCAGCAAACCGAAATTAAGACAGGGAAGGGATTACGAGCAGTACTTC
TRBV24-1	TRBJ2-1	few	TRBD2	14	CATSDTSGSYEQFF	TGTGCCACCAGTGATACTAGCGGGAGTTATGAGCAGTTCTTC
TRBV20-1	TRBJ2-7	.	TRBD2	14	CSAHQQSGRYEQYF	TGCAGTGCTCACCAGCAAAGCGGGAGGTACGAGCAGTACTTC